The source of this T cell receptor beta chain is a study of T cells in Graves' hyperthyroidism and ophthalmopathy. Using RNA transcripts as the source, TCR beta CDR3 regions were amplified. In the first-round RT-PCR of the TCR CDR3, the HTBI primer set was used. TCRdb re-called the multiplex PCR reads with MiXCR, one entry per CDR3 protein. The sample consists of a few hundred thousand distinct CDR3 sequences, roughly 22% of them appearing once. Germline CDR1 SGHRS, CDR2 YFSETQ. The CDR3 loop spans 16 amino acids. V dropped 2 bases and J dropped 0; count of bases not matched to a gene: 2. This clonotype appeared a few times.

The chain has TRBV5-1 and TRBJ2-3; 11 nucleotides line up with TRBD2. The source is a woman in her seventies with Graves' ophthalmopathy. Sequenced sample: blood. CDR3 sequence: CASSLRTSGSTDTQYF. The CDR3 DNA is TGCGCCAGCAGCTTAAGGACTAGCGGGAGCACAGATACGCAGTATTTT.